This entry is about one T cell receptor (beta chain). Its target is not known. The data originate from a study of cytomegalovirus exposure and HLA in healthy donors. Study findings and constraints: Earlier findings revealed that most TCR beta V segments proved productive either about 87% or about 30% of the time. Follow-up analysis found HLA locus-dependent TCR association rates, highest for DRB1 and lowest for HLA-C.

Primers for the PCR totalled 60 Vbeta and 13 Jbeta. Repertoires were generated with immunoSEQ multiplex PCR, while TCRdb's copy carries only in-frame clones and drops some. The data hold about 130,000 clones, with just under 85% observed a single time. The CDR3 is 14 amino acids. V was trimmed by 1 base and J by 5 bases, leaving 9 bases between them. CDR1 and CDR2 (germline): SGHTA, FQGNSA. The sample was PBMCs. The chain has TRBV7-2 and TRBJ2-1; D might be TRBD2 (6 bases). The sequence was collected from a boy aged 2 to 9 in good health and CMV-seronegative. The CDR3 sequence is CASSLEIADNEQFF. CDR3 sequence (DNA): TGTGCCAGCAGCTTAGAGATAGCGGACAATGAGCAGTTCTTC.